The 13 T cell receptor beta chains below come from one sample, sequenced in a study of blood T cell repertoires in COVID-19. Sequencing used immunoSEQ multiplex PCR; TCRdb keeps in-frame clones, though not all of them. The sample gives about 120,000 clones, around 85% of which show up once; under 3% is in the top ten. Sequenced: peripheral blood. These receptor sequences come from a man in his fifties or sixties with acute or convalescent COVID-19.

In this sample, this clone turned up a few times. V usage is TRBV6-6 and J usage is TRBJ1-4; D may be TRBD1 (6 bases). CDR3 length: 15 residues. Germline V gene sequence: CDR1 MNHNY, CDR2 SVGAGI (reference sequence). The ends were cut back, 2 bases at V and 3 bases at J, with 10 bases in the middle. The CDR3 spells CASSYGAGANEKLFF. Written as DNA, the CDR3 is TGTGCCAGCAGTTACGGGGCAGGGGCTAATGAAAAACTGTTTTTT.

The chain couples TRBV28 to TRBJ2-7; D is perhaps TRBD1 (5 bases). The CDR3 length is 14 residues. In germline, CDR1 is MDHEN, CDR2 SYDVKM. Trimming took off 6 bases at V and 5 bases at J, with 17 bases between the two ends. In DNA, the CDR3 is TGTGCCAGCAGGACCCCCCGCAGGGCTAACGAGCAGTACTTC. Its protein product is CASRTPRRANEQYF.

This clone was recorded many times. The chain joins TRBV30 to TRBJ1-2; 9 positions match TRBD1. Germline CDR1 GTSNPN, CDR2 SVGIG (reference sequence). The V gene end was trimmed by 3 bases and the J gene end by 7 bases; junction bases not matched to a gene: 6. The CDR3 covers 13 residues. CDR3 DNA sequence: TGTGCCTGGAGGGGACAGGGCTTTCTTGGCTACACCTTC. Amino acids: CAWRGQGFLGYTF.

V is TRBV11-2 and J is TRBJ1-6; D is ambiguous. CDR1 is SGHAT and CDR2 is FQNNGV in the germline V gene. The CDR3 runs to 15 residues. Trimming cost V 1 base and J 7 bases, with 11 bases left between them. CDR3 sequence reads: CASSLVEGGNSPLHF. In DNA form, the CDR3 reads TGTGCCAGCAGCTTAGTTGAGGGTGGGAATTCACCCCTCCACTTT.

The V gene is TRBV27, the J gene TRBJ2-1, with 8 bases aligning to TRBD2. The CDR3 spans 15 residues. V lost 2 bases and J lost 2; bases outside the gene matches: 2. Germline values: CDR1 MNHEY, CDR2 SMNVEV (reference sequence). The CDR3 loop is CASSLQRGPYNEQFF. The CDR3 DNA reads TGTGCCAGCAGTTTACAGCGGGGGCCCTACAATGAGCAGTTCTTC.

This clone was detected only a few times. The genes are TRBV7-9 and TRBJ2-7; 8 bases match TRBD2. This CDR3 contains 15 residues. Germline V lookup: CDR1 SEHNR, CDR2 FQNEAQ (reference sequence). V lost 5 bases, J lost 6 bases, and 12 bases stayed unmatched. The CDR3 DNA sequence: TGTGCCAGCAGCCGACCGGCGGGGGGAGGGATCGAGCAGTACTTC. It is translated as CASSRPAGGGIEQYF.

The chain couples TRBV7-8 to TRBJ1-6; no reliable D call. The germline V and J ends were trimmed by 5 bases and 3 bases, with 14 bases remaining between them. The CDR3 is 16 amino acids. CDR1 is SGHVS and CDR2 is FQNEAQ in the germline V gene. The CDR3 nucleotides read TGTGCCAGCAGCCCAAGTCGGGTTCTCTATAATTCACCCCTCCACTTT. The encoded protein is CASSPSRVLYNSPLHF.

The rearrangement links TRBV30 to TRBJ1-3; 7 nucleotides line up with TRBD1. Germline trimming cut 2 bases from V and 4 bases from J; bases unmatched to any gene: 8. This CDR3 is 15 amino acids long. Germline CDR1 GTSNPN, CDR2 SVGIG (reference sequence). The CDR3 loop reads CAWSPRQGIGNTIYF. For the CDR3, the DNA is TGTGCCTGGAGTCCCCGACAGGGAATAGGAAACACCATATATTTT. The whole variable domain, filled in from reference TRBV30 and TRBJ1-3, reads SQTIHQWPATLVQPVGSPLSLECTVEGTSNPNLYWYRQAAGRGLQLLFYSVGIGQISSEVPQNLSASRPQDRQFILSSKKLLLSDSGFYLCAWSPRQGIGNTIYFGEGSWLTVV.

This chain joins TRBV7-2 and TRBJ1-2, with 10 bases identical to TRBD1. The CDR3 is 15 amino acids. In germline, CDR1 is SGHTA, CDR2 FQGNSA. Trimming took 5 bases from V and 4 from J; bases not matched to a gene: 7. DNA of the CDR3: TGTGCCAGCAGCCACCGGGACAGGGGCCTCTATGGCTACACCTTC. Its translation is CASSHRDRGLYGYTF.

This clone has just a few counts. The chain recombines TRBV11-2 with TRBJ1-1; the match to TRBD1 covers 9 bases. The CDR3 has 14 residues. Germline-derived CDR1 and CDR2 are SGHAT and FQNNGV. With 7 bases clipped from V and 7 bases from J, the junction kept 10 bases outside the gene matches. CDR3 DNA: TGTGCCAGCATCTCCGGGACAGGGCCCATTGAAGCTTTCTTT. Translated, it gives CASISGTGPIEAFF.

The chain recombines TRBV12-5 with TRBJ2-1; 15 bases are shared with TRBD2. Trimming removed 5 bases from V and 8 bases from J; junction bases left unmatched: 4. The CDR3 sequence is 15 residues long. Germline CDR1 reads LGHNT; CDR2 reads FRNRAP. The CDR3 loop reads CASGAGTSGRHEQFF. In DNA, the CDR3 is TGTGCTAGTGGTGCCGGGACTAGCGGGAGGCATGAGCAGTTCTTC. The full variable domain, completed using reference TRBV12-5 and TRBJ2-1, is DARVTQTPRHKVTEMGQEVTMRCQPILGHNTVFWYRQTMMQGLELLAYFRNRAPLDDSGMPKDRFSAEMPDATLATLKIQPSEPRDSAVYFCASGAGTSGRHEQFFGPGTRLTVL.

V and J are TRBV13 and TRBJ1-5; 10 bases are a match to TRBD1. Trimming at V came to 5 bases and at J to 7 bases, leaving 5 bases not matched to a gene. This CDR3 is 14 amino acids long. CDR1 PRHDT and CDR2 FYEKMQ come from the germline V gene (reference sequence). Here the CDR3 reads CASSMGQGRQPQHF. The DNA for the CDR3 is TGTGCCAGCAGCATGGGACAGGGGCGACAGCCCCAGCATTTT.

This chain uses TRBV28 with TRBJ2-3, with 9 positions matching TRBD1. Trimming took 6 bases from V and 3 from J; bases not matched to a gene: 4. The germline V gene encodes CDR1 MDHEN and CDR2 SYDVKM. The CDR3 loop spans 14 amino acids. Here the CDR3 DNA reads TGTGCCAGCAGATCCGGGACAGGGACAGATACGCAGTATTTT. This translates into CASRSGTGTDTQYF.